Each of the 14 T cell receptor beta chains below was sequenced from the same sample in a study of blood T cell repertoires in COVID-19. Using immunoSEQ multiplex PCR, the repertoire was profiled, and TCRdb retains in-frame clones only, with some absent. The sample consists of 200,000 to 300,000 clones, roughly 86% of them appearing once. The specimen was peripheral blood. These receptors were collected from a woman in her sixties who had recovered from COVID-19.

The chain uses TRBV7-6 and TRBJ1-1, with D uncertain. The V gene lost 0 bases and the J gene lost 0 bases, with 8 bases spanning the gap. From germline, CDR1 is SGHVS and CDR2 FNYEAQ. The CDR3 is 15 residues long. DNA of the CDR3: TGTGCCAGCAGCTTAGCCCTCTCTATGAACACTGAAGCTTTCTTT. Translation gives CASSLALSMNTEAFF.

The V and J genes are TRBV28 and TRBJ1-2, with 10 bases that match TRBD1. Per the germline V gene, CDR1 is MDHEN and CDR2 is SYDVKM. V was clipped by 6 bases and J by 6 bases; unmatched bases: 4. The CDR3 consists of 13 residues. The CDR3 coding sequence is TGTGCCAGCAGCACAGGACAGGGGGATGGCTACACCTTC. It encodes CASSTGQGDGYTF.

The J gene is TRBJ2-5, the V gene TRBV28; D unclear. With 6 bases removed from V and 8 bases from J, the gap between germline ends came to 10 bases. The CDR3 contains 11 residues. Germline-derived CDR1 and CDR2 are MDHEN and SYDVKM. The CDR3 DNA follows: TGTGCCAGCAGCCCTTCGAGTACCCAGTACTTC. Translating it yields CASSPSSTQYF.

The chain carries TRBV19 and TRBJ1-2; 7 bases are a match to TRBD1. Losses at the gene ends were 3 bases for V and 6 bases for J; bases not matched to a gene: 4. Germline CDR1 and CDR2: LNHDA and SQIVND (reference sequence). This CDR3 is built from 13 residues. The CDR3 nucleotides are TGTGCCAGTAGTATTGCGCAGGGGGATGGCTACACCTTC. It specifies CASSIAQGDGYTF.

The chain couples TRBV2 to TRBJ2-4, with 9 positions matching TRBD2. The V segment lost 9 bases and the J segment 7 bases; nucleotides outside the gene matches: 13. Per the germline V gene, CDR1 is SNHLY and CDR2 is FYNNEI. This CDR3 is built from 15 residues. The CDR3 loop reads CASRNSGLAGNIQYF. As DNA, the CDR3 is TGTGCCAGTAGAAACTCCGGGCTAGCGGGGAACATTCAGTACTTC.

The chain's CDR3 is CASSLYGGAGTGELFF. The CDR3 coding sequence is TGTGCCAGCAGCTTATACGGGGGGGCTGGCACCGGGGAGCTGTTTTTT. The genes are TRBV11-3 and TRBJ2-2; 8 nucleotides match TRBD2. V shed 2 bases and J 4 bases; nucleotides not matched to a gene: 6. This CDR3 comprises 16 residues. Germline values: CDR1 SGHNT, CDR2 YENEEA.

V usage is TRBV6-5 and J usage is TRBJ2-3, with D unclear. The CDR3 extends over 13 amino acids. The ends were cut back, 5 bases at V and 6 bases at J, with 12 bases in the middle. Looked up from germline, CDR1 is MNHEY and CDR2 is SVGAGI. CDR3 bases: TGTGCCAGCAGTCAGAGGAATGTGGATACGCAGTATTTT. This encodes CASSQRNVDTQYF.

This clone has just a few counts. The rearrangement links TRBV6-1 to TRBJ2-3; 8 nucleotides line up with TRBD1. The CDR3 is made up of 16 amino acids. Germline CDR1 MNHNS, CDR2 SASEGT. V lost 3 bases, J lost 1 base, and 6 bases stayed unmatched. The CDR3 is CASSDQGARGTDTQYF. CDR3 coding DNA: TGTGCCAGCAGTGATCAGGGGGCGCGTGGCACAGATACGCAGTATTTT.

This chain joins TRBV27 and TRBJ1-4; D might be TRBD1 (5 bases). The CDR3 sequence is 15 residues long. The germline CDR1 and CDR2 sequences are MNHEY and SMNVEV (reference sequence). V was trimmed by 7 bases and J by 11 bases, leaving 23 bases between them. Here the CDR3 reads CASTWATGGTGKLFF. The CDR3 region has the DNA TGTGCCAGCACATGGGCGACCGGGGGGACGGGGAAACTGTTTTTT. Variable domain in full (rest from reference TRBV27 and TRBJ1-4): EAQVTQNPRYLITVTGKKLTVTCSQNMNHEYMSWYRQDPGLGLRQIYYSMNVEVTDKGDVPEGYKVSRKEKRNFPLILESPSPNQTSLYFCASTWATGGTGKLFFGSGTQLSVL.

This clone was seen a single time. The gene calls are TRBV27 and TRBJ2-3; 12 positions agree with TRBD2. V dropped 3 bases and J dropped 2; count of bases not matched to a gene: 15. Germline CDR1 and CDR2: MNHEY and SMNVEV (reference sequence). The CDR3 is 20 amino acids. The CDR3 sequence is CASSFAPGQGLAGYTDTQYF. The CDR3 DNA reads TGTGCCAGCAGTTTTGCTCCGGGACAGGGACTAGCGGGTTACACAGATACGCAGTATTTT.

The rearrangement links TRBV6-5 to TRBJ1-2; 9 nucleotides line up with TRBD1. The CDR3 totals 14 residues. Germline V gives CDR1 MNHEY, CDR2 SVGAGI. Trimming cost V 6 bases and J 3 bases; bases outside gene matches: 5. CDR3 sequence (DNA): TGTGCCAGCAGCAAGGACAGGGGATACTATGGCTACACCTTC. Its translation is CASSKDRGYYGYTF.

The chain has TRBV4-1 and TRBJ2-3, with D hard to call. There are 16 residues in the CDR3. Trimming left V 3 bases short and J 4 bases short, with 17 bases between. Germline lookup yields CDR1 MGHRA and CDR2 YSYEKL. The CDR3 is CASSQPLLLVADTQYF. Written as DNA, the CDR3 is TGCGCCAGCAGCCAGCCCCTCCTCTTAGTGGCAGATACGCAGTATTTT.

The count of this clone is one. This chain joins TRBV5-1 and TRBJ2-1, with D possibly matching TRBD2 (7 bases). The V gene's germline CDR1 is SGHRS and CDR2 YFSETQ. Trimming took 2 bases from V and 0 from J, leaving 15 bases between them. The CDR3 sequence is 17 residues long. CDR3 in DNA: TGCGCCAGCAGCTTCTCTTCGGGGGGCGTCTCCTACAATGAGCAGTTCTTC. Translating gives CASSFSSGGVSYNEQFF.

Of note for this clone: The same CDR3 is also encoded by other DNA sequences in this sample. J is TRBJ1-1 and V is TRBV7-3, with a tentative D call TRBD1 (5 bases). The CDR3 consists of 13 residues. Between the trimmed V and J ends, which lost 2 bases and 2 bases, there was a span of 6 bases. Germline V gene data show CDR1 as SGHTA and CDR2 as FQGTGA. Here the CDR3 reads CASSLDRNTEAFF. CDR3 bases: TGTGCCAGCAGCTTAGACAGAAACACTGAAGCTTTCTTT. The full variable domain, with the rest looked up from reference TRBV7-3 and TRBJ1-1, is GAGVSQTPSNKVTEKGKYVELRCDPISGHTALYWYRQSLGQGPEFLIYFQGTGAADDSGLPNDRFFAVRPEGSVSTLKIQRTERGDSAVYLCASSLDRNTEAFFGQGTRLTVV.